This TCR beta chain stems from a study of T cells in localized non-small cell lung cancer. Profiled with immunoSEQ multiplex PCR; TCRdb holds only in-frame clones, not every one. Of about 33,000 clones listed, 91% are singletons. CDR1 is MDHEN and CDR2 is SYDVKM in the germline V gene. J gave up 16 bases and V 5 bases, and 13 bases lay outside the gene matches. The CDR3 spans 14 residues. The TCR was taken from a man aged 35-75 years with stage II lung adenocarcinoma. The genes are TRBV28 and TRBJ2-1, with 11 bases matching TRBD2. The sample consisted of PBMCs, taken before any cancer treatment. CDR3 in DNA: TGTGCCAGCAGTCCAAATATAGCGGGAGGGATAGGATTCTTC. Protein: CASSPNIAGGIGFF.